A selection of T cell receptor beta chains follows, all from one sample in a study of vaccination effects on CD4 cells after COVID-19. Some clones are missing from TCRdb's copy, which holds only in-frame ones; the method was immunoSEQ multiplex PCR. This sample has tens of thousands of clones; around three quarters occur once, and the top ten carry approximately 2.8%. These receptors' antigens are unknown. Sequenced material: CD4+ T cells from PBMCs cultured without peptide, taken before COVID-19 vaccination. The receptors shown here come from a human donor who received a COVID-19 vaccine. Both conserved end residues are part of each CDR3. A D gene is named only where the DNA matches it firmly. For some rows the clone size is stated as once, few or many, or as a class when expanded; others skip it.

V gene	D gene	J gene	clone size	CDR3 protein	CDR3 DNA
TRBV3-1/TRBV3-2	.	TRBJ1-6	few	CASSQESFRSPLHF	TGTGCCAGCAGCCAAGAAAGTTTCAGATCACCCCTCCACTTT
TRBV5-1	TRBD1	TRBJ2-1	.	CASSRDRGYNEQFF	TGCGCCAGCAGCCGGGACAGGGGCTACAATGAGCAGTTCTTC
TRBV19	TRBD1	TRBJ1-6	.	CASRDRASYNSPLHF	TGTGCCAGTAGGGACAGGGCCTCCTATAATTCACCCCTCCACTTT
TRBV7-2	.	TRBJ2-1	.	CASSRRQLQLGNEQFF	TGTGCCAGCAGCCGGAGACAGCTCCAGTTGGGCAATGAGCAGTTCTTC
TRBV5-4	TRBD1	TRBJ2-1	few	CASSFDRGQQFF	TGTGCCAGCAGCTTCGACAGGGGCCAGCAGTTCTTC
TRBV18	.	TRBJ2-1	.	CASSPTTGSSYNEQFF	TGTGCCAGCTCACCGACGACAGGAAGCTCCTACAATGAGCAGTTCTTC
TRBV27	TRBD2	TRBJ2-5	.	CASSFFPKAGGREETQYF	TGTGCCAGCAGTTTCTTCCCCAAGGCGGGGGGACGGGAGGAGACCCAGTACTTC
TRBV10-3	.	TRBJ1-2	.	CAITRGLNYGYTF	TGTGCCATCACCCGGGGCCTTAACTATGGCTACACCTTC
TRBV9	.	TRBJ2-2	.	CASSGPKNTGELFF	TGTGCCAGCAGCGGACCGAAGAACACCGGGGAGCTGTTTTTT
TRBV7-8	TRBD1	TRBJ1-6	.	CASSWTGRDSPLHF	TGTGCCAGCAGCTGGACAGGACGGGATTCACCCCTCCACTTT
TRBV4-1	TRBD1	TRBJ1-2	few	CASSQVSGQGLEGYTF	TGCGCCAGCAGCCAAGTATCGGGACAGGGATTAGAGGGCTACACCTTC
TRBV29-1	TRBD1	TRBJ1-4	.	CSVESSGGMTKLFF	TGCAGCGTTGAAAGTTCAGGGGGCATGACAAAACTGTTTTTT
TRBV5-1	TRBD2	TRBJ2-5	.	CASSPGTSGGDLKTQYF	TGCGCCAGCAGCCCGGGGACTAGCGGGGGGGACCTGAAGACCCAGTACTTC
TRBV10-2	TRBD2	TRBJ2-2	.	CASSGLAGWSGELFF	TGCGCCAGCAGCGGACTAGCGGGGTGGTCCGGGGAGCTGTTTTTT
TRBV7-2	TRBD1	TRBJ2-5	.	CASSLGGTGIGKTQYF	TGTGCCAGCAGCTTAGGAGGGACAGGGATTGGGAAGACCCAGTACTTC
TRBV10-3	TRBD1	TRBJ2-2	few	CAISVTGDTGELFF	TGTGCCATCAGCGTGACAGGGGACACCGGGGAGCTGTTTTTT
TRBV7-6	.	TRBJ1-1	.	CASSPMANTEAFF	TGTGCCAGCAGCCCCATGGCCAACACTGAAGCTTTCTTT
TRBV19	.	TRBJ1-5	.	CASSSYSSNQPQHF	TGTGCCAGTAGTTCGTATTCAAGCAATCAGCCCCAGCATTTT
TRBV5-1	TRBD2	TRBJ2-3	.	CASSPGGTTGTQYF	TGCGCCAGCAGCCCGGGGGGGACAACGGGCACGCAGTATTTT
TRBV6-1	.	TRBJ1-4	.	CASSGPSPGEGFNEKLFF	TGTGCCAGCAGTGGCCCGAGTCCGGGCGAAGGGTTTAATGAAAAACTGTTTTTT
TRBV10-1	.	TRBJ1-6	.	CASSEGGSPLHF	TGCGCCAGCAGTGAAGGGGGTTCACCCCTCCACTTT
TRBV2	.	TRBJ1-2	.	CASSVVRKGRSVGGYTF	TGTGCCAGCAGTGTTGTAAGGAAAGGCAGGTCGGTCGGCGGCTACACCTTC
TRBV5-6	.	TRBJ2-1	.	CASSGLGVDEQFF	TGTGCCAGCAGCGGCCTGGGGGTGGATGAGCAGTTCTTC
TRBV10-1	.	TRBJ1-2	once	CARREADYGYTF	TGCGCCCGGAGGGAGGCGGACTATGGCTACACCTTC
TRBV7-8	TRBD1	TRBJ1-5	.	CASSETGGQPQHF	TGTGCCAGCAGCGAGACAGGGGGGCAGCCCCAGCATTTT
TRBV5-1	.	TRBJ1-2	.	CASTTGPNYGYTF	TGCGCCAGCACGACAGGTCCCAACTATGGCTACACCTTC
TRBV2	.	TRBJ2-2	.	CASSEAGGTTNTGELFF	TGTGCCAGCAGTGAAGCGGGGGGGACAACGAACACCGGGGAGCTGTTTTTT
TRBV2	TRBD1	TRBJ1-5	.	CASSRDRVMGSNQPQHF	TGTGCCAGCAGTCGGGACAGGGTTATGGGTAGCAATCAGCCCCAGCATTTT